This TCR beta chain was observed in a study of shared clonotypes between healthy human individuals. Study findings and constraints: Naive subsets tended to show greater estimated richness than memory subsets.

As to this clone: As yet, its antigen is unknown. Other DNA sequences from this sample encode an identical CDR3 as well.

V lost 4 bases and J 2 bases, leaving 11 bases between the germline ends. In germline, CDR1 is PRHDT, CDR2 FYEKMQ (reference sequence). The CDR3 covers 14 residues. Terminally differentiated effector memory CD45RA+ cells were excluded by CCR7 positive selection of CD45RO-negative cells. Genomic DNA of every subset was divided equally among multiple immunoSEQ plates. Libraries were prepared by immunoSEQ multiplex PCR; TCRdb keeps only in-frame clonotypes and omits some of them. The data show some 2 million clones, less than 95% seen once. Specimen: naive CD8+ T cells sorted from blood. This TCR was recovered from a man aged 18 to 30 in good health. The chain uses TRBV13 and TRBJ1-1, with D perhaps TRBD1 (5 bases). The CDR3 DNA is TGTGCCAGCAGCTGGGGGACGGGTAACACTGAAGCTTTCTTT. Protein: CASSWGTGNTEAFF.